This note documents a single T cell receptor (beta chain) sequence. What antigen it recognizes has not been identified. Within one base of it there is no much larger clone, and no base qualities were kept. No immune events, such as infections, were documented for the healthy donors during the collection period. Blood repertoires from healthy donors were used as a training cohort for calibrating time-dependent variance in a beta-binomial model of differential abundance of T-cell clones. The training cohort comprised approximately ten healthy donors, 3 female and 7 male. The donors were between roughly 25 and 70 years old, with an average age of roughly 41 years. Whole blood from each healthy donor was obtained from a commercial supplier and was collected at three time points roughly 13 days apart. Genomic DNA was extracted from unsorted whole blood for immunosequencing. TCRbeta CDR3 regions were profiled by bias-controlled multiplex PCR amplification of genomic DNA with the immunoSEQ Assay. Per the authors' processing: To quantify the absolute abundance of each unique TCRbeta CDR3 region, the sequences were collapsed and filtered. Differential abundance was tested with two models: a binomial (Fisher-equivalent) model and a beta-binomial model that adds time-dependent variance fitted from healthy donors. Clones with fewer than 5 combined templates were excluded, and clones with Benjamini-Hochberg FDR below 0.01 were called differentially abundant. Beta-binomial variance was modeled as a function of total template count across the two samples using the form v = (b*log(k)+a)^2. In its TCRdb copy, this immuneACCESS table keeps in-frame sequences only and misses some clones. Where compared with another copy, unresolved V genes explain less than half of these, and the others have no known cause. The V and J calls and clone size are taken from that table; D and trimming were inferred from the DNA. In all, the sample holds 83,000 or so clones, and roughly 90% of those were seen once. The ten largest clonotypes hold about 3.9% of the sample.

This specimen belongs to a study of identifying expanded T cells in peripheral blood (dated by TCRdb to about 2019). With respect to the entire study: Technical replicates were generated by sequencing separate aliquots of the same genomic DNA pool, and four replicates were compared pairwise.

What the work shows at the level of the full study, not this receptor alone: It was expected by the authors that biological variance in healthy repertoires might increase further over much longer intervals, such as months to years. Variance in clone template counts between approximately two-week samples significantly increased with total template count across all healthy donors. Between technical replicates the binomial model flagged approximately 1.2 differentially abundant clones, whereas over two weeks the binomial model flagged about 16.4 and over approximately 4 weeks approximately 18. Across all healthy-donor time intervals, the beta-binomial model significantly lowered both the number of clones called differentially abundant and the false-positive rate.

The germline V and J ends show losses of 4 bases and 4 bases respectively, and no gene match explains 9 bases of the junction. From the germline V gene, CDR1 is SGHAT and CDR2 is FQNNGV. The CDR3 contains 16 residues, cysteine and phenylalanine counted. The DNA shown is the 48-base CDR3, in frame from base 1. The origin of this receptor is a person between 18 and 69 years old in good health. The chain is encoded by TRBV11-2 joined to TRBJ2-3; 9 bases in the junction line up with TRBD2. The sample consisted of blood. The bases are TGTGCCAGCAGCTACATTAGCGGGAGTGTGGCAGATACGCAGTATTTT. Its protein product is CASSYISGSVADTQYF.